This TCR beta chain was identified in a study of immune cell composition in non-small cell lung cancer. Germline V gene lookup returns CDR1 MNHEY and CDR2 SMNVEV (reference sequence). V shed 4 bases, J shed 2 bases, and the junction held 17 bases outside the gene matches. The CDR3 runs 21 residues. Normal lung sampling was at least 3 cm from the tumour, as distant as possible. Points from the study as a whole: Shared sequences between tumour-reactive and dominant in vivo clones were not proven.

Only a few counts were recorded for this clone. Its cognate antigen is unknown. Libraries were prepared by immunoSEQ multiplex PCR; TCRdb keeps only in-frame clonotypes and omits some of them. Of thousands of clones listed, about two thirds are singletons. The V gene is TRBV27, the J gene TRBJ1-6; 10 nucleotides match TRBD1. The sequencing input was non-adjacent lung tissue. The TCR sequence derives from a human donor with non-small cell lung cancer. The CDR3 nucleotides are TGTGCCAGCAGTTACTACATTAGACAGGGGGCGCAGAGAACCTATAATTCACCCCTCCACTTT. This gives the protein CASSYYIRQGAQRTYNSPLHF.